This T cell receptor (beta chain) was retrieved from a study of T cell responses to AZD1222 COVID-19 vaccine. Only one count was recorded for this clone. One end of the junction varies from germline; a read error may be responsible. Generated by immunoSEQ multiplex PCR, the TCRdb table keeps only in-frame clones and is missing some. This sample has 110,000 to 150,000 clones, with approximately 92% found just once. This CDR3 has 12 amino acids. Germline-derived CDR1 and CDR2 are LNHDA and SQIVND (reference sequence). The V and J genes are TRBV19 and TRBJ2-1, with 11 positions matching TRBD2. The sample here was peripheral blood, taken 28 days after the second AZD1222 dose. The TCR originated in an adult who received the AZD1222 COVID-19 vaccine. The DNA of the CDR3 is TGTGCCAGTAAGGGACTAGCGGCAAAAGAACTCTTC. Residues: CASKGLAAKELF.